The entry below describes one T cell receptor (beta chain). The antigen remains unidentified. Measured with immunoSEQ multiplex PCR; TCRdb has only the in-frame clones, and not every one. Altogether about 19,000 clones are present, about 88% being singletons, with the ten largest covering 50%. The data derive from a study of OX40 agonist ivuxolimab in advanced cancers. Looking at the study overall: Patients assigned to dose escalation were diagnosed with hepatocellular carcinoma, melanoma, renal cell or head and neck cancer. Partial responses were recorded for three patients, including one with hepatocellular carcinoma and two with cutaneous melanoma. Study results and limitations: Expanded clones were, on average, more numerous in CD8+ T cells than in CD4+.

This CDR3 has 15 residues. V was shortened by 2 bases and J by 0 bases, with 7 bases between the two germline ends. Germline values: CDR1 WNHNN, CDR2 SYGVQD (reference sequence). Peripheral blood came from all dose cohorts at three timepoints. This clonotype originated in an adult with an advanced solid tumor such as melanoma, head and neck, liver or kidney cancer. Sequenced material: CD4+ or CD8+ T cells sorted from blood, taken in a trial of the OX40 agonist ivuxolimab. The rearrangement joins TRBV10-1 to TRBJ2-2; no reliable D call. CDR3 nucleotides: TGCGCCAGCAGTGAGAAGGTGGCGAACACCGGGGAGCTGTTTTTT. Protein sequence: CASSEKVANTGELFF.